The 32 T cell receptor beta chains presented below share a single source sample, sequenced in a study of shared clonotypes between healthy human individuals. TCRdb keeps only in-frame clones here, not all; method: immunoSEQ multiplex PCR. Here the sample spans about 2.3 million clones, approximately 93% being singletons. Input material: naive CD4+ T cells from PBMCs. Indicated subset: CD45RA+ positively selected. Receptors originate from a man in his late teens or twenties in good health. Some clones in this sample may be carry-over from other donors' samples.

Details on this clone: An end of the junction differs from the germline gene, which may be a read error. The chain joins TRBV5-4 to TRBJ2-7; no clear D gene. The CDR3 has 12 residues. The germline V gene has CDR1 SGHNT and CDR2 YYREEE (reference sequence). The CDR3 loop is CASSLGQTPTKF. The CDR3 DNA reads as TGTGCCAGCAGCTTGGGGCAGACACCTACTAAATTC.

This chain connects TRBV28 to TRBJ2-2, with D perhaps TRBD1 (6 bases). CDR1 and CDR2 from the germline V gene are MDHEN and SYDVKM. This CDR3 spans 15 amino acids. Trimming took 5 bases from V and 5 from J, leaving 15 bases between them. DNA of the CDR3: TGTGCCAGCAGTATATACTTTCAGGGGACCGGGGAGCTGTTTTTT. The encoded protein is CASSIYFQGTGELFF.

The chain combines TRBV18 with TRBJ1-1; D is unresolved. The length of the CDR3 is 13 residues. Germline CDR1 reads KGHSH; CDR2 reads LQKENI. Trimming pared 5 bases from V and 1 base from J, leaving 8 bases between. The CDR3 is CASSEPSNTEAFF. CDR3 bases: TGTGCCAGCTCAGAACCCTCGAACACTGAAGCTTTCTTT. The variable domain in full, completed from reference TRBV18 and TRBJ1-1, reads NAGVMQNPRHLVRRRGQEARLRCSPMKGHSHVYWYRQLPEEGLKFMVYLQKENIIDESGMPKERFSAEFPKEGPSILRIQQVVRGDSAAYFCASSEPSNTEAFFGQGTRLTVV.

The rearrangement links TRBV4-2 to TRBJ2-2; possible D gene TRBD2, 7 bases. The V gene's germline CDR1 is LGHNA and CDR2 YNFKEQ. The CDR3 runs to 17 residues. Trimming took off 4 bases at V and 1 base at J, with 16 bases between the two ends. The CDR3 nucleotides are TGTGCCAGCAGCCCCCTCGGGGGGCGCCTGAACACCGGGGAGCTGTTTTTT. It codes for CASSPLGGRLNTGELFF.

The chain has TRBV11-2 and TRBJ2-1; 11 nucleotides align to TRBD2. Unmatched junction bases numbered 13, after V lost 5 bases and J lost 4 bases. The germline V gene has CDR1 SGHAT and CDR2 FQNNGV. The CDR3 has 18 amino acids. The CDR3 loop reads CASSVYQRGLAAYNEQFF. The CDR3 DNA follows: TGTGCCAGCAGCGTATACCAACGGGGACTAGCGGCGTACAATGAGCAGTTCTTC.

The chain couples TRBV25-1 to TRBJ1-1, with D perhaps TRBD1 (5 bases). In germline, CDR1 is MGHDK, CDR2 SYGVNS. This CDR3 is built from 14 residues. Trimming took 3 bases from V and 4 from J, leaving 12 bases between them. The CDR3: CASSDRVLSTEAFF. In nucleotides, the CDR3 is TGTGCCAGCAGTGACAGGGTTTTGAGCACTGAAGCTTTCTTT. The whole variable domain, remainder taken from reference TRBV25-1 and TRBJ1-1, is EADIYQTPRYLVIGTGKKITLECSQTMGHDKMYWYQQDPGMELHLIHYSYGVNSTEKGDLSSESTVSRIRTEHFPLTLESARPSHTSQYLCASSDRVLSTEAFFGQGTRLTVV.

The chain employs TRBV5-1 and TRBJ2-1; D is unclear. Germline V CDR1 and CDR2: SGHRS, YFSETQ. The V gene lost 0 bases and the J gene lost 6 bases, with 10 bases spanning the gap. The CDR3 is 14 residues long. The CDR3 is CASSLVVGSNEQFF. The DNA of the CDR3 is TGCGCCAGCAGCTTGGTAGTAGGGTCCAATGAGCAGTTCTTC.

The V and J genes are TRBV6-1 and TRBJ1-5, with unresolved D. V lost 2 bases and J 7 bases, leaving 6 bases between the germline ends. The V gene's germline CDR1 is MNHNS and CDR2 SASEGT. The length of the CDR3 is 12 residues. For the CDR3, the DNA is TGTGCCAGCAGTGAATGGGTACAGCCCCAGCATTTT. It specifies CASSEWVQPQHF.

The chain carries TRBV5-6 and TRBJ1-2, with TRBD1 as a possible D gene (5 bases). From germline, CDR1 is SGHDT and CDR2 YYEEEE. CDR3 size: 19 residues. The germline V and J ends were trimmed by 1 base and 1 base, with 23 bases remaining between them. As DNA, the CDR3 is TGTGCCAGCAGCTTGTTTGTGTTCAGGGAAGGTTCTCTTAACTATGGCTACACCTTC. It yields the protein CASSLFVFREGSLNYGYTF.

V and J are TRBV5-1 and TRBJ2-7; D ambiguous. There are 17 residues in the CDR3. Trimming left V 4 bases short and J 0 bases short, with 20 bases between. In germline, CDR1 is SGHRS, CDR2 YFSETQ. CDR3 loop: CASSPISLVISSYEQYF. In nucleotides, the CDR3 is TGCGCCAGCAGCCCGATCTCTCTGGTTATCAGCTCCTACGAGCAGTACTTC. The whole variable domain, filled in from reference TRBV5-1 and TRBJ2-7, reads KAGVTQTPRYLIKTRGQQVTLSCSPISGHRSVSWYQQTPGQGLQFLFEYFSETQRNKGNFPGRFSGRQFSNSRSEMNVSTLELGDSALYLCASSPISLVISSYEQYFGPGTRLTVT.

The V gene is TRBV27, the J gene TRBJ1-1, with a possible D match to TRBD1 (6 bases). Trimming removed 8 bases at V and 4 bases at J, with 20 bases between. Germline values: CDR1 MNHEY, CDR2 SMNVEV (reference sequence). The CDR3 spans 15 residues. CDR3 in amino acids: CASAPGGRGGTEAFF. The CDR3 bases are TGTGCCAGCGCCCCGGGGGGCAGGGGCGGCACTGAAGCTTTCTTT.

This chain joins TRBV5-1 and TRBJ2-7; no firm D call. V shed 4 bases and J shed 3 bases, with 5 bases lying between them. The CDR3 totals 11 residues. From germline, CDR1 is SGHRS and CDR2 YFSETQ. The CDR3 nucleotides read TGCGCCAGCAGCGGGGACTACGAGCAGTACTTC. Translated: CASSGDYEQYF.

The CDR3 region has the DNA TGTGCCAGCAGCTTGATTGGGGCTGCCAACGTCCTGACTTTC. Encoded protein: CASSLIGAANVLTF. This chain joins TRBV7-9 and TRBJ2-6; D might be TRBD1 (5 bases). V was pared by 3 bases and J by 7 bases, with 10 bases between. Per germline, CDR1 SEHNR and CDR2 FQNEAQ (reference sequence). The CDR3 is 14 amino acids.

V gene TRBV5-8 combines with J gene TRBJ2-1; 8 bases line up with TRBD2. The germline CDR1 and CDR2 sequences are SGHTS and YDEGEE. The CDR3 runs to 15 residues. Trimming took 1 base from V and 9 from J; bases not matched to a gene: 9. CDR3 in DNA: TGTGCCAGCAGCTTGTCGGGAGGGCCCTTAGCTGAGCAGTTCTTC. This encodes CASSLSGGPLAEQFF.

CDR3 nucleotides: TGTGCCAGCAGTCGGGACAATCACTACGAGCAGTACTTC. The encoded protein is CASSRDNHYEQYF. J is TRBJ2-7 and V is TRBV2, with D tentatively TRBD1 (6 bases). The CDR3 has 13 amino acids. V was clipped by 5 bases and J by 3 bases, with 11 bases between them. Germline CDR1 is SNHLY and CDR2 is FYNNEI.

V usage is TRBV6-6 and J usage is TRBJ2-2, with TRBD1 as a possible D gene (6 bases). Germline loops: CDR1 MNHNY, CDR2 SVGAGI (reference sequence). V was clipped by 5 bases and J by 7 bases, with 20 bases between them. This CDR3 is built from 16 residues. The chain's CDR3 is CASSPRGGPQGGELFF. In DNA, the CDR3 is TGTGCCAGCAGTCCTCGTGGGGGCCCCCAAGGCGGGGAGCTGTTTTTT.

This sequence joins TRBV4-1 and TRBJ1-2, with D possibly TRBD1 on 6 matching bases. In germline, CDR1 is MGHRA, CDR2 YSYEKL. This CDR3 has 15 residues. V lost 0 bases to trimming and J lost 8 bases, with 16 bases between them. CDR3 protein: CASSQDEQGVRGYTF. DNA for the CDR3: TGCGCCAGCAGCCAAGATGAACAGGGAGTACGCGGCTACACCTTC.

The chain employs TRBV5-1 and TRBJ2-2, with a possible D match to TRBD1 (5 bases). Germline CDR1 reads SGHRS; CDR2 reads YFSETQ. V was pared by 4 bases and J by 6 bases, with 10 bases between. The CDR3 covers 13 residues. The CDR3 reads CASSEPGPGELFF. As DNA, the CDR3 is TGCGCCAGCAGCGAACCAGGGCCCGGGGAGCTGTTTTTT.

Worth noting for this clone: Within the sample, other DNA sequences also encode this same CDR3. This sequence joins TRBV28 and TRBJ1-3; D remains ambiguous. This CDR3 comprises 13 residues. Trimming took off 8 bases at V and 1 base at J, with 9 bases between the two ends. Looked up from germline, CDR1 is MDHEN and CDR2 is SYDVKM. DNA of the CDR3: TGTGCCAGCGGTCGAGGGTCTGGAAACACCATATATTTT. It is translated as CASGRGSGNTIYF.

There are a few counts of this clone. V gene TRBV4-1 combines with J gene TRBJ2-7; 14 bases fit TRBD2. The CDR3 extends over 19 amino acids. In germline, CDR1 is MGHRA, CDR2 YSYEKL. V lost 2 bases, J lost 6 bases, and 15 bases stayed unmatched. This chain's CDR3 is CASSQWYSHRLAGGLEQYF. In DNA form, the CDR3 reads TGCGCCAGCAGCCAATGGTATTCCCATCGACTAGCGGGAGGGCTCGAGCAGTACTTC.

The chain carries TRBV4-1 and TRBJ1-5; D gene ambiguous. The germline V and J ends were trimmed by 3 bases and 9 bases, with 9 bases remaining between them. CDR1 MGHRA and CDR2 YSYEKL come from the germline V gene. The CDR3 loop spans 12 amino acids. CDR3 in DNA: TGCGCCAGCAGCCAGATTATAGGGCCCCAGCATTTT. Translating gives CASSQIIGPQHF.

J is TRBJ1-2 and V is TRBV19; unclear D gene. Trimming removed 6 bases from V and 1 base from J, with 15 bases in between. This CDR3 contains 15 residues. The germline gives CDR1 LNHDA, CDR2 SQIVND (reference sequence). The CDR3 protein is CASSIPTEVNYGYTF. DNA of the CDR3: TGTGCCAGTAGCATACCGACTGAAGTTAACTATGGCTACACCTTC.

As DNA, the CDR3 is TGTGCCAGTACCCCTGGGACAGCCCGGTCAATGAAGCAGTTCTTC. As protein: CASTPGTARSMKQFF. The chain employs TRBV19 and TRBJ2-1; 7 bases fit TRBD1. V shed 7 bases and J 11 bases; nucleotides not matched to a gene: 17. This CDR3 region has 15 residues. The germline CDR1 and CDR2 sequences are LNHDA and SQIVND (reference sequence).

The V and J genes are TRBV29-1 and TRBJ2-1, with TRBD2 identical over 10 bases. There are 15 residues in the CDR3. Per germline, CDR1 SQVTM and CDR2 ANQGSEA. Trimming took 4 bases from V and 3 from J; bases not matched to a gene: 6. The CDR3 loop reads CSVVGTSAHYNEQFF. The CDR3 region has the DNA TGCAGCGTTGTTGGGACTAGCGCCCACTACAATGAGCAGTTCTTC.

V and J are TRBV19 and TRBJ2-5; 8 nucleotides agree with TRBD1. Germline CDR1 reads LNHDA; CDR2 reads SQIVND (reference sequence). The CDR3 runs to 17 residues. V dropped 3 bases and J dropped 0; count of bases not matched to a gene: 9. The CDR3 DNA reads TGTGCCAGTAGTATGGGTCTTTGGGACAGGAACCAAGAGACCCAGTACTTC. Its translation is CASSMGLWDRNQETQYF.

The chain is built from TRBV2 and TRBJ2-5, with 10 nucleotides matching TRBD1. Looked up from germline, CDR1 is SNHLY and CDR2 is FYNNEI. The CDR3 runs to 15 residues. V was clipped by 6 bases and J by 5 bases; unmatched bases: 9. The CDR3 coding sequence is TGTGCCAGCAGCGACGACAGGGGGCGCCGGGAGACCCAGTACTTC. It codes for CASSDDRGRRETQYF.

The chain employs TRBV19 and TRBJ2-2, with D possibly matching TRBD1 (5 bases). Germline V CDR1 and CDR2: LNHDA, SQIVND (reference sequence). This CDR3 region has 16 residues. The V and J ends lost 4 bases and 7 bases respectively, with 19 bases between them. The CDR3 loop reads CASSKAWGLGDGELFF. The DNA for the CDR3 is TGTGCCAGTAGTAAGGCTTGGGGCCTGGGTGACGGGGAGCTGTTTTTT.

This clone was counted a single time. The J gene is TRBJ2-7, the V gene TRBV9; no firm D call. Looked up from germline, CDR1 is SGDLS and CDR2 is YYNGEE. The CDR3 runs 15 residues. Trimming removed 0 bases from V and 5 bases from J, with 15 bases in between. As DNA, the CDR3 is TGTGCCAGCAGCGTAGATGCCCTAGGTCTCAACGAGCAGTACTTC. This encodes CASSVDALGLNEQYF.

V gene TRBV5-1 combines with J gene TRBJ2-2, with 7 bases matching TRBD2. This CDR3 region has 16 residues. Trimming took 3 bases from V and 4 from J; bases not matched to a gene: 9. Germline CDR1 reads SGHRS; CDR2 reads YFSETQ. CDR3 DNA sequence: TGCGCCAGCAGCTCCCTCGGGGGGTACGGCACCGGGGAGCTGTTTTTT. Amino acid sequence: CASSSLGGYGTGELFF.

The V call is TRBV19, the J call TRBJ2-1, with TRBD2 matching over 10 bases. The CDR3 consists of 14 residues. Per germline, CDR1 LNHDA and CDR2 SQIVND (reference sequence). Trimming at V came to 7 bases and at J to 5 bases, leaving 5 bases not matched to a gene. The CDR3 reads CASTSGGLNNEQFF. For the CDR3, the DNA is TGTGCCAGTACTAGCGGGGGCCTTAACAATGAGCAGTTCTTC. Based on the CDR3 plus reference TRBV19 and TRBJ2-1, the full variable domain is DGGITQSPKYLFRKEGQNVTLSCEQNLNHDAMYWYRQDPGQGLRLIYYSQIVNDFQKGDIAEGYSVSREKKESFPLTVTSAQKNPTAFYLCASTSGGLNNEQFFGPGTRLTVL.

This chain joins TRBV6-1 and TRBJ1-5, with D possibly matching TRBD1 (5 bases). Trimming took off 2 bases at V and 4 bases at J, with 9 bases between the two ends. Germline CDR1 MNHNS, CDR2 SASEGT. The CDR3 runs 14 residues. CDR3 residues: CASSESGRNQPQHF. The CDR3 DNA is TGTGCCAGCAGTGAATCGGGACGAAATCAGCCCCAGCATTTT.

In this sample, this clone turned up once. This chain links TRBV13 with TRBJ2-5; 7 bases are a match to TRBD2. The end of the DNA is better explained by TRBJ2-7, so the J call may be wrong. Germline V gene lookup returns CDR1 PRHDT and CDR2 FYEKMQ (reference sequence). The CDR3 totals 14 residues. The DNA for the CDR3 is TGTGCCAGCAGCTTAGTGGGACTACTCTACGAGCAGTACTTC. It specifies CASSLVGLLYEQYF.